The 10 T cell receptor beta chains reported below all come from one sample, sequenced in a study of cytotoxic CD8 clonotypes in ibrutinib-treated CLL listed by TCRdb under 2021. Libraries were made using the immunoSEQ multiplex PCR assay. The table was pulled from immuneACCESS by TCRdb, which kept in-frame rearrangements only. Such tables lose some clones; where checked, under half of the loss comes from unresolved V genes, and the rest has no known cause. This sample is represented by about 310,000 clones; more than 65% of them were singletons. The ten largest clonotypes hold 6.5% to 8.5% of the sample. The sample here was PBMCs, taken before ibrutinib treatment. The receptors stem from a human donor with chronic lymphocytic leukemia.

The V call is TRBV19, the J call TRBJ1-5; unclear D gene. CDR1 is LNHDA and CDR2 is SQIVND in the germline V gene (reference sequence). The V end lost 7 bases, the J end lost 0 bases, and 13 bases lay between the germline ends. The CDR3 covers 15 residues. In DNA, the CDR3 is TGTGCCAGTAAAGGGAGGACCTATAGCAATCAGCCCCAGCATTTT. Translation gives CASKGRTYSNQPQHF.

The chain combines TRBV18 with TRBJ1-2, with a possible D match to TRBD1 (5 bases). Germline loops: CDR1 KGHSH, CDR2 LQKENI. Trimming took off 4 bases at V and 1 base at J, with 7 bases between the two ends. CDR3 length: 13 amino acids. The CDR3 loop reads CASSRDGNYGYTF. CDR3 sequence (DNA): TGTGCCAGCTCACGGGACGGTAACTATGGCTACACCTTC.

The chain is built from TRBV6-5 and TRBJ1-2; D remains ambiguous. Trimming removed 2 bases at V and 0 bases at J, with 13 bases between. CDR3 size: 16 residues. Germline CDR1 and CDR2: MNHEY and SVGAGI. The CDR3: CASSYARTATNYGYTF. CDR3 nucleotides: TGTGCCAGCAGTTACGCAAGGACGGCTACTAACTATGGCTACACCTTC.

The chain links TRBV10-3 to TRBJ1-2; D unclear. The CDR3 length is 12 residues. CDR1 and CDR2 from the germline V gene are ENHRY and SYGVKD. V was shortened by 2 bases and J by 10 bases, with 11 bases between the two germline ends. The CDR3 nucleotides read TGTGCCATCAGTGAGAGGGCGGGATTCTACACCTTC. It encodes CAISERAGFYTF.

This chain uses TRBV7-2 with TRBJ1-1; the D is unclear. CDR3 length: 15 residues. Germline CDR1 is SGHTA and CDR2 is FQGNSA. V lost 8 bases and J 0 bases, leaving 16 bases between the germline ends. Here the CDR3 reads CASGSRGIMNTEAFF. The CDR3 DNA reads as TGTGCCAGCGGAAGCCGAGGGATCATGAACACTGAAGCTTTCTTT.

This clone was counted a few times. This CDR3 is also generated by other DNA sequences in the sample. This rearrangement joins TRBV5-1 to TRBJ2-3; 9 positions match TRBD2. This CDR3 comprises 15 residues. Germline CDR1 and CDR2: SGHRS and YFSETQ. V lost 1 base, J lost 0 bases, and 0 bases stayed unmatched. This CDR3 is CASSLTSGSTDTQYF. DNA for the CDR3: TGCGCCAGCAGCTTGACTAGCGGGAGCACAGATACGCAGTATTTT.

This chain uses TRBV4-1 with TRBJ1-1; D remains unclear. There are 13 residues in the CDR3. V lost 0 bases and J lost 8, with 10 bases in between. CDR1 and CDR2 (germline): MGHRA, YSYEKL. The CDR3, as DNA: TGCGCCAGCAGCCAAGACCCACTCGTGGAAGCTTTCTTT. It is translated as CASSQDPLVEAFF.

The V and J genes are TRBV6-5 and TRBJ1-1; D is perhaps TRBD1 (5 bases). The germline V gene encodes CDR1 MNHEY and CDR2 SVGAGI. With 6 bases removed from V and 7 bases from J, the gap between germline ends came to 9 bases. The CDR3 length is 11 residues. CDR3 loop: CASSRQLEAFF. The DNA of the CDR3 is TGTGCCAGCAGCCGACAGCTTGAAGCTTTCTTT.

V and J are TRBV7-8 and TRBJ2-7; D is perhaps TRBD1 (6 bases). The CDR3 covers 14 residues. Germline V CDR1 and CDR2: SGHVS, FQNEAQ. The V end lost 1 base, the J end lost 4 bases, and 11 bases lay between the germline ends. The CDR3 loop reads CASSLGRGPYEQYF. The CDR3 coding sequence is TGTGCCAGCAGCTTAGGCAGGGGACCTTACGAGCAGTACTTC.

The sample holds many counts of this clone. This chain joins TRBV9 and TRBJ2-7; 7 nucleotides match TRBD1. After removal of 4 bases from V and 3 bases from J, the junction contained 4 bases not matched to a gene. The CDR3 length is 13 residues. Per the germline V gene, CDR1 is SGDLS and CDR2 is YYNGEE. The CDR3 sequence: CASSPRDSYEQYF. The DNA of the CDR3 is TGTGCCAGCAGCCCCCGGGACAGCTACGAGCAGTACTTC.